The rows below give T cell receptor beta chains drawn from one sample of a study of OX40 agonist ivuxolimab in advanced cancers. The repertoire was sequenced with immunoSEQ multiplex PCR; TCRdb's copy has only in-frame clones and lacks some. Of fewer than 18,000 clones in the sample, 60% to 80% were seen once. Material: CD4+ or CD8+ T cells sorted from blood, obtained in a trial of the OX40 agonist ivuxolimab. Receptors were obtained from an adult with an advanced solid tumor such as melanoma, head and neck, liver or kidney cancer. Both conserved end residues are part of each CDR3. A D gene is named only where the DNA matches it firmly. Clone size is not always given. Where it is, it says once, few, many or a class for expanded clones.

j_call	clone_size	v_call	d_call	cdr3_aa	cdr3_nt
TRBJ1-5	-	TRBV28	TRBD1	CASSPGTGDQPQHF	TGTGCCAGCTCCCCCGGGACAGGGGATCAGCCCCAGCATTTT
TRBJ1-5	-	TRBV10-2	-	CASSRQGSYSNQPQHF	TGCGCCAGCAGTCGGCAGGGGTCATATAGCAATCAGCCCCAGCATTTT
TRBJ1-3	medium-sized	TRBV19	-	CASSMGCVYTIYF	TGTGCCAGTAGTATGGGGTGTGTGTACACCATATATTTT
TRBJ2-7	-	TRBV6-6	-	CASSYYDRPTYEQYF	TGTGCCAGCAGTTATTACGATCGTCCTACCTACGAGCAGTACTTC
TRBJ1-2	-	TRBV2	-	CASKLDGSVYYGYTF	TGTGCCAGCAAATTGGACGGGAGCGTGTACTATGGCTACACCTTC
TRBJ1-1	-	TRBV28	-	CASSLPQTPTVNTEAFF	TGTGCCAGCAGTTTACCACAAACTCCGACAGTGAACACTGAAGCTTTCTTT
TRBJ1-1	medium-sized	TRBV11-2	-	CASSLAKGYTEAFF	TGTGCCAGCAGCTTAGCGAAGGGGTACACTGAAGCTTTCTTT
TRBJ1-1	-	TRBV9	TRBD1	CASTGQGSTEAFF	TGTGCCAGCACGGGACAGGGAAGTACTGAAGCTTTCTTT
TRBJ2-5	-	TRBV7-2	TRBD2	CASSRLAHQETQYF	TGTGCCAGCAGTCGACTAGCGCACCAAGAGACCCAGTACTTC
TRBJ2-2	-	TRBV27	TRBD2	CASSLGGLHGELFF	TGTGCCAGCAGTTTGGGGGGGTTGCACGGGGAGCTGTTTTTT
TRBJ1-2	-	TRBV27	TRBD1	CASSSSQDRVPFGYTF	TGTGCCAGCAGCTCCTCCCAGGACAGGGTTCCCTTTGGCTACACCTTC
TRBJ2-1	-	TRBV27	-	CASSTPSSYNEQFF	TGTGCCAGCAGTACCCCGAGCTCCTACAATGAGCAGTTCTTC
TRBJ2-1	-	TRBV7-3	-	CASSPRLGTYNEQFF	TGTGCCAGCAGTCCCAGACTAGGGACCTACAATGAGCAGTTCTTC
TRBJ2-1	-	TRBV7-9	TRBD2	CASSPLGTGGEQFF	TGTGCCAGCAGCCCCCTCGGAACGGGAGGTGAGCAGTTCTTC
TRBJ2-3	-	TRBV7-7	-	CASSSYTDTQYF	TGTGCTAGCAGCTCTTACACAGATACGCAGTATTTT
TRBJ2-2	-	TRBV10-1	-	CASSPTGGENTGELFF	TGCGCCAGCAGCCCAACTGGGGGTGAGAACACCGGGGAGCTGTTTTTT